This TCR beta chain was recovered during a study of Graves' ophthalmopathy and Graves' hyperthyroidism. For repertoire sequencing, the TCR beta CDR3 regions were amplified from RNA transcripts. An opening RT-PCR round employed HTBI primers and preceded a second-round multiplex PCR. TCRdb re-derived calls from the multiplex PCR reads in MiXCR, one entry per CDR3 protein. The sample gives about 14,000 distinct CDR3 sequences, approximately 49% of which show up once; around 45% is in the top ten. Study findings and constraints: A classifier, a 13-signature model, separated ophthalmopathy from stable hyperthyroidism with about 87% sensitivity and about 82% specificity.

All donors with ophthalmopathy were recorded as having moderate-to-severe activity, CAS ≥3, NOSPECS ≥4 and a duration under 3 months. Other autoimmune diseases, uncontrolled infections, pregnancy or lactation excluded patients from enrollment. Roughly 10 ml of fresh blood yielded the PBMCs by density gradient. The germline CDR1 and CDR2 sequences are MNHNS and SASEGT. This CDR3 region has 15 residues. V gave up 3 bases and J gave up 4 bases, with 14 bases separating them. With regard to this clonotype: What it binds is unknown.

The clonotype was recovered from a woman between 25 and 40 years old with Graves' ophthalmopathy. This rearrangement joins TRBV6-1 to TRBJ2-3; the D gene could be TRBD1 or TRBD2 (5 bases each). Sequenced: peripheral blood. CDR3 sequence (DNA): TGTGCCAGCAGTGACCTTGCAGGGAGCGCAGATACGCAGTATTTT. Translated, it gives CASSDLAGSADTQYF.